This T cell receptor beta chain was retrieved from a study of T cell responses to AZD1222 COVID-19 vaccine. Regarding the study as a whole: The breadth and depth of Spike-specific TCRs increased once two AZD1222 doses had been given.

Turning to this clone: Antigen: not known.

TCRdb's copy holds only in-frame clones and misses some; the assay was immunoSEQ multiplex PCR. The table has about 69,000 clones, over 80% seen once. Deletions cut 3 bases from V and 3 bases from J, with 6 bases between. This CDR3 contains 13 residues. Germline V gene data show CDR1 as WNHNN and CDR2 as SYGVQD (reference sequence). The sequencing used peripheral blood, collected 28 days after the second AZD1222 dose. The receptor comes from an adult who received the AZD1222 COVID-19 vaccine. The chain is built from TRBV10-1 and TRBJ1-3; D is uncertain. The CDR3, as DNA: TGCGCCAGCAGTGACGGAGGTGGAAACACCATATATTTT. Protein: CASSDGGGNTIYF.